What follows describes a single T cell receptor beta chain. Profiled with immunoSEQ multiplex PCR; TCRdb holds only in-frame clones, not every one. The table includes approximately 250,000 clones, 85% detected once. Participants were aged 18 to 89 years from some 24 US areas. The CDR3 has 15 amino acids. Germline CDR1 SGDLS, CDR2 YYNGEE. Between the trimmed V and J ends, which lost 4 bases and 6 bases, there was a span of 19 bases. The sample originates from a study of blood T cell repertoires in COVID-19. The TCR originated in a woman in her forties or fifties with acute COVID-19. The genes are TRBV9 and TRBJ1-1; no firm D call. The sequencing sample was made of PBMCs or T cells enriched from blood (not recorded which). In DNA form, the CDR3 reads TGTGCCAGCAGCTTTGACCCGGAGAACAACTCTGAAGCTTTCTTT. This sequence encodes CASSFDPENNSEAFF. Complete variable domain (other parts from reference TRBV9 and TRBJ1-1): DSGVTQTPKHLITATGQRVTLRCSPRSGDLSVYWYQQSLDQGLQFLIQYYNGEERAKGNILERFSAQQFPDLHSELNLSSLELGDSALYFCASSFDPENNSEAFFGQGTRLTVV.